The entry that follows covers one T cell receptor (beta chain) sequence. Its antigen is unknown. The data stem from a study of T cell responses to AZD1222 COVID-19 vaccine. Trimming left V 1 base short and J 4 bases short, with 11 bases between. Germline-derived CDR1 and CDR2 are KGHSH and LQKENI. This CDR3 is 15 amino acids long. Points from the study as a whole: In a largely white British group with more females than males, clonal diversity was possibly underestimated. Targeting of unmutated variant regions was reportedly seen in nearly half of spike-specific TCRs. Once two AZD1222 doses were given, Spike-specific TCR breadth and depth went up.

Libraries were prepared by immunoSEQ multiplex PCR; TCRdb keeps only in-frame clonotypes and omits some of them. The sample lists about 140,000 clones, more than 85% seen once, with 2.5% to 3% in the top ten. The sample was peripheral blood, taken on day 0 of AZD1222 vaccination. The chain links TRBV18 to TRBJ2-1; D is unclear. The clonotype was recovered from an adult in good health. The CDR3 nucleotides are TGTGCCAGCTCACCACAGCCGCTGCCATACAATGAGCAGTTCTTC. It translates to CASSPQPLPYNEQFF.